This T cell receptor (beta chain) was captured by sequencing in a study of OX40 agonist ivuxolimab in advanced cancers. Findings and limits, study-wide: In general, CD8+ T cells held more expanded clones than CD4+ did, on average.

As for this clone: Its specificity is not known.

The data were produced by immunoSEQ multiplex PCR, yet TCRdb's version contains in-frame clones alone and is incomplete. Found here are roughly 24,000 clones, 85% to 90% of them singletons; the top ten hold 34%. The V end was cut by 0 bases, the J end by 2 bases, with 14 bases between. CDR1 is MGHRA, CDR2 YSYEKL, per germline. CDR3 size: 16 residues. Material: CD4+ or CD8+ T cells sorted from blood, obtained in a trial of the OX40 agonist ivuxolimab. The chain uses TRBV4-1 and TRBJ2-7, with D unresolved. The clonotype comes from an adult with an advanced solid tumor such as melanoma, head and neck, liver or kidney cancer. CDR3 residues: CASSQDETLGPYEQYF. The CDR3 nucleotides read TGCGCCAGCAGCCAAGATGAAACATTAGGCCCCTACGAGCAGTACTTC.